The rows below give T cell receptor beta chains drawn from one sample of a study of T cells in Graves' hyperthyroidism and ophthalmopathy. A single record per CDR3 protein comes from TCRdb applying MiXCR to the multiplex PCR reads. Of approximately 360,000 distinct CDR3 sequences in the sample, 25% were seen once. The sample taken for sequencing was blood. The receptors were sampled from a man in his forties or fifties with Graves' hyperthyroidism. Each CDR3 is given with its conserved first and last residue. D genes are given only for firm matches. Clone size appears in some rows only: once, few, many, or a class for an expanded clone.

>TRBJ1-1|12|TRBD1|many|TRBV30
CAWSTNRGQAFF
TGTGCCTGGTCAACAAACAGGGGGCAAGCTTTCTTT
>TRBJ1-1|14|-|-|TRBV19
CASSTLGGHTEAFF
TGTGCCAGTAGTACCCTAGGGGGACACACTGAAGCTTTCTTT
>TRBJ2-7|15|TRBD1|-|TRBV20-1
CSASPLGQGSYEQYF
TGCAGTGCCTCCCCTCTGGGACAGGGGTCCTACGAGCAGTACTTC
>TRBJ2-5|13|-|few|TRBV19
CASSVDSQETQYF
TGTGCCAGTAGTGTTGACAGCCAAGAGACCCAGTACTTC
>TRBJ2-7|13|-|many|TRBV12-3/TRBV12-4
CASSNRRVYEQYF
TGTGCCAGCAGTAACCGCAGAGTATACGAGCAGTACTTC
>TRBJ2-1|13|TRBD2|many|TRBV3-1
CASSLAAGVSPFF
TGTGCCAGCAGCCTTGCTGCGGGAGTATCCCCGTTCTTC
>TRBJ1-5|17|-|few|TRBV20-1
CSAREVLGMTSNQPQHF
TGCAGTGCTAGAGAGGTCCTAGGGATGACGAGTAATCAGCCCCAGCATTTT
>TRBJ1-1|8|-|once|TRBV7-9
CAEPAAFF
TGTGCCGAACCCGCAGCTTTCTTT
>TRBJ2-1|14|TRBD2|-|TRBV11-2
CASSLRTSYNEQFF
TGTGCCAGCAGCTTAAGGACTAGCTACAATGAGCAGTTCTTC
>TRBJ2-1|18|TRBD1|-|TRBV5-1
CASSSTSPGGISYNEQFF
TGCGCCAGCAGTTCTACATCTCCAGGGGGCATCTCCTACAATGAGCAGTTCTTC